The 32 T cell receptor beta chains presented below share a single source sample, sequenced in a study of CD8+CD57+ T cells in acquired aplastic anemia. Profiles of TCR beta VDJ and CDR3 were generated from a genomic DNA template. TCRdb ran MiXCR on the reads and lists one entry per CDR3 protein. The sample shows around 150,000 distinct CDR3 sequences, just under 45% of them seen only once. Sequenced material: sorted CD4+, CD8+, or CD8+CD57+ T cells (not recorded which) from PBMCs. Receptors originate from a human donor in good health.

V gene TRBV19 combines with J gene TRBJ1-1, with 8 bases identical to TRBD1. Germline V gives CDR1 LNHDA, CDR2 SQIVND (reference sequence). The CDR3 length is 14 residues. The trim removed 5 bases at V and 1 base at J, leaving 3 bases unmatched. The CDR3 coding sequence is TGTGCCAGTAGTCGGACAGGGACGAACACTGAAGCTTTCTTT. Its translation is CASSRTGTNTEAFF. Full variable domain (remainder filled in from reference TRBV19 and TRBJ1-1): DGGITQSPKYLFRKEGQNVTLSCEQNLNHDAMYWYRQDPGQGLRLIYYSQIVNDFQKGDIAEGYSVSREKKESFPLTVTSAQKNPTAFYLCASSRTGTNTEAFFGQGTRLTVV.

The rearrangement joins TRBV24-1 to TRBJ2-5; D remains unclear. CDR1 KGHDR and CDR2 SFDVKD come from the germline V gene. This CDR3 comprises 15 residues. V was pared by 4 bases and J by 1 base, with 12 bases between. The CDR3 loop reads CATSDPGPGQETQYF. The CDR3 DNA sequence: TGTGCCACCAGTGACCCGGGCCCAGGCCAAGAGACCCAGTACTTC.

This clonotype has ten or more counts. The rearrangement joins TRBV3-1 to TRBJ1-1; D remains ambiguous. Trimming shortened V by 8 bases and J by 7 bases, and 14 bases separated the two germline ends. Germline V gene lookup returns CDR1 LGHDT and CDR2 YNNKEL (reference sequence). The length of the CDR3 is 12 residues. CDR3: CASYQLLIEAFF. For the CDR3, the DNA is TGTGCCAGCTACCAACTCCTAATTGAAGCTTTCTTT.

This chain uses TRBV5-1 with TRBJ2-4; 7 nucleotides align to TRBD1. The CDR3 contains 13 residues. CDR1 SGHRS and CDR2 YFSETQ come from the germline V gene. J lost 15 bases, V lost 3 bases, and 12 bases had no gene match. The CDR3 sequence: CASSWDSQGVPYF. In DNA form, the CDR3 reads TGCGCCAGCAGCTGGGACAGCCAGGGGGTGCCGTACTTC.

This clonotype appeared many times. This chain joins TRBV12-3 or TRBV12-4 and TRBJ1-1, with D possibly matching TRBD1 (5 bases). Between the trimmed V and J ends, which lost 6 bases and 5 bases, there was a span of 19 bases. The CDR3 consists of 15 residues. CDR3: CASRHGTRGRTEAFF. CDR3 nucleotide sequence: TGTGCCAGCAGACATGGGACGCGGGGGAGGACTGAAGCTTTCTTT.

This clonotype was detected a few times. This chain links TRBV24-1 with TRBJ2-3, with TRBD1 matching 7 bases. The CDR3 is 13 residues long. Germline V gene lookup returns CDR1 KGHDR and CDR2 SFDVKD. After removal of 7 bases from V and 4 bases from J, the junction contained 4 bases not matched to a gene. CDR3 sequence reads: CATRLGGADTQYF. The CDR3 coding sequence is TGTGCCACCAGGCTAGGGGGCGCAGATACGCAGTATTTT.

This clonotype was observed a handful of times. This chain uses TRBV10-3 with TRBJ1-1; D might be TRBD1 (6 bases). Germline CDR1 ENHRY, CDR2 SYGVKD. The CDR3 covers 16 residues. V shed 3 bases and J shed 1 base, with 15 bases lying between them. The CDR3 DNA reads as TGTGCCATCAGTGATGCGAAACAGGGAACGAACACTGAAGCTTTCTTT. It codes for CAISDAKQGTNTEAFF.

With regard to this clonotype: Here the CDR3 omits its conserved ending phenylalanine or tryptophan, so a read error is the likely source. The DNA is omitted, as the CDR3 cannot be located on it reliably, and the CDR3 follows TCRdb's listing. The rearrangement links TRBV11-1 to TRBJ2-2. The CDR3 region is 12 residues in length, termini included. Germline CDR1 and CDR2: SGHAT and FQDESV (reference sequence). CDR3: CASSLRTGELLL.

The chain employs TRBV10-3 and TRBJ2-7; D remains ambiguous. CDR1 and CDR2 (germline): ENHRY, SYGVKD. The CDR3 has 12 residues. V lost 3 bases to trimming and J lost 4 bases, with 7 bases between them. CDR3 residues: CAISDSDYEQYF. CDR3 in DNA: TGTGCCATCAGTGATTCTGATTACGAGCAGTACTTC.

This clonotype showed up just a few times. The V call is TRBV27, the J call TRBJ1-3; D might be TRBD1 (5 bases). With 6 bases removed from V and 0 bases from J, the gap between germline ends came to 9 bases. The CDR3 is 14 amino acids. The germline V gene has CDR1 MNHEY and CDR2 SMNVEV (reference sequence). The CDR3 reads CASRGVYSGNTIYF. Written as DNA, the CDR3 is TGTGCCAGCAGGGGGGTATACTCTGGAAACACCATATATTTT.

The chain joins TRBV11-2 to TRBJ2-1; D perhaps matches TRBD2 (6 bases). Germline CDR1 is SGHAT and CDR2 is FQNNGV. This CDR3 is built from 15 residues. V was trimmed by 6 bases and J by 9 bases, leaving 21 bases between them. The CDR3 sequence: CASRTGDSALAEQFF. The CDR3 DNA is TGTGCCAGCAGGACGGGGGACTCCGCACTGGCTGAGCAGTTCTTC.

The rearrangement joins TRBV10-1 to TRBJ1-2; D unresolved. Between the trimmed V and J ends, which lost 8 bases and 3 bases, there was a span of 16 bases. From germline, CDR1 is WNHNN and CDR2 SYGVQD (reference sequence). This CDR3 is 14 amino acids long. The CDR3 protein is CASLRSPLDYGYTF. The CDR3 DNA is TGCGCCAGCCTCCGCAGCCCCCTGGACTATGGCTACACCTTC.

This clonotype was counted ten times or more. This chain connects TRBV20-1 to TRBJ2-3; D is tentatively TRBD1 or TRBD2 (5 bases each). Trimming took 3 bases from V and 1 from J, leaving 11 bases between them. The CDR3 sequence is 14 residues long. Per germline, CDR1 DFQATT and CDR2 SNEGSKA (reference sequence). The CDR3 nucleotides are TGCAGTGCTAGTACGGGGACCCGCACAGATACGCAGTATTTT. Encoded protein: CSASTGTRTDTQYF.

This rearrangement joins TRBV2 to TRBJ2-7; D perhaps matches TRBD1 (5 bases). CDR1 is SNHLY, CDR2 FYNNEI, per germline. The length of the CDR3 is 14 residues. V lost 8 bases and J lost 2, with 16 bases in between. CDR3 nucleotides: TGTGCCAGCTCACCACCGATAGGGGCCTACGAGCAGTACTTC. Translating it yields CASSPPIGAYEQYF.

The chain recombines TRBV20-1 with TRBJ1-1, with no clear D. Germline V lookup: CDR1 DFQATT, CDR2 SNEGSKA (reference sequence). The V gene lost 3 bases and the J gene lost 1 base, with 15 bases spanning the gap. This CDR3 contains 15 residues. The CDR3 region has the DNA TGCAGTGCTAGCCCCCTAGCAGGAGCGAACACTGAAGCTTTCTTT. It codes for CSASPLAGANTEAFF.

This clonotype was recorded at least ten times. The chain is built from TRBV10-3 and TRBJ1-1; no clear D. CDR1 ENHRY and CDR2 SYGVKD come from the germline V gene. The CDR3 loop spans 12 amino acids. V shed 6 bases and J shed 5 bases, with 10 bases lying between them. The CDR3 DNA reads TGTGCCATCAGCCGGGGTGGAACTGAAGCTTTCTTT. This codes for CAISRGGTEAFF.

This chain uses TRBV9 with TRBJ1-3; D uncertain. Germline V gene lookup returns CDR1 SGDLS and CDR2 YYNGEE. V shed 1 base and J shed 8 bases, with 10 bases lying between them. The CDR3 spans 13 residues. The CDR3 loop is CASSVTHWDTIYF. CDR3 DNA: TGTGCCAGCAGCGTAACCCATTGGGACACCATATATTTT.

This clonotype was detected ten times or more. Compared with germline, one end of the junction differs, possibly owing to a read error. The rearrangement links TRBV5-5 to TRBJ2-7; D might be TRBD2 (6 bases). CDR1 SGHKS and CDR2 YYEKEE come from the germline V gene (reference sequence). CDR3 length: 14 amino acids. As DNA, the CDR3 is TGTGCCAGCAGCTTTAGCCGGGGACTTTACGGGCAGTACTTC. Protein: CASSFSRGLYGQYF. The complete variable domain, with remaining parts taken from reference TRBV5-5 and TRBJ2-7, reads DAGVTQSPTHLIKTRGQQVTLRCSPISGHKSVSWYQQVLGQGPQFIFQYYEKEERGRGNFPDRFSARQFPNYSSELNVNALLLGDSALYLCASSFSRGLYGQYFGPGTRLTVT.

CDR3 bases: TGCAGTGCTAGGGGGGGACAGAGAAATCAGCCCCAGCATTTT. Protein sequence: CSARGGQRNQPQHF. This sequence joins TRBV20-1 and TRBJ1-5, with TRBD1 matching 7 bases. This CDR3 comprises 14 residues. V lost 3 bases to trimming and J lost 4 bases; unmatched junction nucleotides: 6. The germline V gene has CDR1 DFQATT and CDR2 SNEGSKA (reference sequence).

This clonotype was recorded a few times. This may arise from a read error, as a much more abundant clone is one base away. The chain joins TRBV12-3 or TRBV12-4 to TRBJ2-7, with D maybe TRBD2 (5 bases). The V end was cut by 7 bases, the J end by 6 bases, with 16 bases between. The CDR3 sequence is 13 residues long. The CDR3 region has the DNA TGTGCCAGCACTAGAGGGTTTCCCTCCGAGCAGTACTTC. It codes for CASTRGFPSEQYF.

This clonotype has a count of ten or more. The J gene is TRBJ2-4, the V gene TRBV7-3; D not resolved. The CDR3 is made up of 15 amino acids. Germline CDR1 reads SGHTA; CDR2 reads FQGTGA. V was clipped by 2 bases and J by 0 bases, with 8 bases between them. CDR3 DNA sequence: TGTGCCAGCAGCTTAGATGGATTAGCCAAAAACATTCAGTACTTC. Translation: CASSLDGLAKNIQYF.

This clonotype was picked up many times. The rearrangement uses TRBV5-1 and TRBJ1-1, with D perhaps TRBD1 (5 bases). This CDR3 contains 14 residues. Germline CDR1 SGHRS, CDR2 YFSETQ. Deletions cut 1 base from V and 4 bases from J, with 11 bases between. The CDR3 nucleotides are TGCGCCAGCAGCTTGATGGTCGGGGGCACTGAAGCTTTCTTT. As protein: CASSLMVGGTEAFF.

This clonotype came up many times. The V gene is TRBV4-1, the J gene TRBJ1-1; 9 positions agree with TRBD1. The length of the CDR3 is 16 residues. Trimming at V came to 4 bases and at J to 2 bases, leaving 8 bases not matched to a gene. Germline assignment: CDR1 MGHRA and CDR2 YSYEKL. The CDR3 DNA reads as TGCGCCAGCAGCCTTGGGACAGGGTATGGTAACACTGAAGCTTTCTTT. Encoded protein: CASSLGTGYGNTEAFF.

This clonotype was counted many times. This rearrangement joins TRBV2 to TRBJ1-2, with D perhaps TRBD1 (5 bases). V was trimmed by 4 bases and J by 5 bases, leaving 14 bases between them. CDR1 SNHLY and CDR2 FYNNEI come from the germline V gene. The CDR3 is 14 residues long. The CDR3 region has the DNA TGTGCCAGCAGTGCAGAGCGGGGCGGATATGGCTACACCTTC. This codes for CASSAERGGYGYTF.

Note on this clonotype: With a much larger clone just one base away, this may be a read error. The V and J genes are TRBV20-1 and TRBJ1-3; the D is unclear. V dropped 7 bases and J dropped 5 bases, with 21 bases sitting between them. CDR3 length: 15 residues. Germline V gene sequence: CDR1 DFQATT, CDR2 SNEGSKA (reference sequence). CDR3 in DNA: TGCAGTGGGACTCCAGGCGCCACTGCTAGAAACACCATATATTTT. This encodes CSGTPGATARNTIYF.

In its sample, this clonotype was seen many times. The rearrangement joins TRBV29-1 to TRBJ1-1, with a weak D call TRBD1 (5 bases). Trimming pared 7 bases from V and 6 bases from J, leaving 15 bases between. This CDR3 is built from 12 residues. From germline, CDR1 is SQVTM and CDR2 ANQGSEA. CDR3 sequence (DNA): TGCAGCGCGACAGCTTCGAAGGCTGAAGCTTTCTTT. Its translation: CSATASKAEAFF.

This clonotype was found once. The V call is TRBV29-1, the J call TRBJ2-7, with 12 nucleotides matching TRBD2. CDR1 and CDR2 from the germline V gene are SQVTM and ANQGSEA. Trimming at V came to 4 bases and at J to 7 bases, leaving 8 bases not matched to a gene. The CDR3 is 14 amino acids. The CDR3 region is CSVGPSGGGDEQYF. For the CDR3, the DNA is TGCAGCGTTGGTCCTAGCGGGGGGGGAGATGAGCAGTACTTC.

The chain links TRBV29-1 to TRBJ2-2; 9 bases are shared with TRBD2. The J segment lost 4 bases and the V segment lost 4 bases, leaving 4 bases of the junction unmatched. CDR3 length: 14 residues. Germline CDR1 is SQVTM and CDR2 is ANQGSEA. CDR3 protein: CSVVGGRATGELFF. For the CDR3, the DNA is TGCAGCGTTGTCGGCGGGAGGGCCACCGGGGAGCTGTTTTTT.

This clonotype was picked up many times. The rearrangement links TRBV4-3 to TRBJ1-5; possibly TRBD1 for D (5 bases). Germline lookup yields CDR1 LGHNA and CDR2 YSLEER. CDR3 length: 15 amino acids. Between the trimmed V and J ends, which lost 4 bases and 0 bases, there was a span of 10 bases. Here the CDR3 DNA reads TGCGCCAGCAGCCGGGGGGAACATAGCAATCAGCCCCAGCATTTT. This sequence encodes CASSRGEHSNQPQHF.

There are many counts of this clonotype. This sequence joins TRBV19 and TRBJ2-7, with 9 bases aligning to TRBD1. The V gene's germline CDR1 is LNHDA and CDR2 SQIVND (reference sequence). The CDR3 totals 14 residues. J gave up 3 bases and V 4 bases, and 4 bases lay outside the gene matches. This CDR3 reads CASSNLDRGYEQYF. DNA of the CDR3: TGTGCCAGTAGTAATCTGGACAGGGGCTACGAGCAGTACTTC.

The V gene is TRBV19, the J gene TRBJ2-1; no clear D. The CDR3 consists of 11 residues. The V end was cut by 10 bases, the J end by 2 bases, with 6 bases between. The germline V gene encodes CDR1 LNHDA and CDR2 SQIVND (reference sequence). The DNA for the CDR3 is TGTGCCATTATGGCCTACAATGAGCAGTTCTTC. The encoded protein is CAIMAYNEQFF.

This clonotype was seen at least ten times. The rearrangement joins TRBV20-1 to TRBJ2-7; D tentatively reads TRBD1 or TRBD2 (6 bases each). The germline V gene has CDR1 DFQATT and CDR2 SNEGSKA (reference sequence). The ends were cut back, 0 bases at V and 5 bases at J, with 17 bases in the middle. CDR3 length equals 15 residues. As DNA, the CDR3 is TGCAGTGCTAGAGATCGAGGAGGGGGGAGGAACGAGCAGTACTTC. This codes for CSARDRGGGRNEQYF.